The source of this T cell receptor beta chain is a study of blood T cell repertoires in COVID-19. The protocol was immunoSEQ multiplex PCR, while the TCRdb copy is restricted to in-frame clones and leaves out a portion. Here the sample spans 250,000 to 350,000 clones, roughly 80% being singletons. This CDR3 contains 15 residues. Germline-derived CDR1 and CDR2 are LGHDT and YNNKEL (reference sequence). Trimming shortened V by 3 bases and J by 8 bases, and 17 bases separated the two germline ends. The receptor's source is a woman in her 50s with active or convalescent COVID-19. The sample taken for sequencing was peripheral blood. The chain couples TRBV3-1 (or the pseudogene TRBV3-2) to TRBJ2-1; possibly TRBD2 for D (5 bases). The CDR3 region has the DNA TGTGCCAGCAGCCATCCCAAGCGGAGCATCCATGAGCAGTTCTTC. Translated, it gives CASSHPKRSIHEQFF.